This T cell receptor beta chain derives from a study of control samples from healthy donors and cancer patients. Comment on this clone: The same CDR3 can be traced to other DNA sequences in this sample.

Data came from immunoSEQ multiplex PCR; TCRdb stores just in-frame clones and leaves some out. The profile shows roughly 52,000 clones, nearly 96% of them singletons. The CDR3 has 18 amino acids. Germline V gene lookup returns CDR1 SGHDT and CDR2 YYEEEE. V was shortened by 0 bases and J by 4 bases, with 19 bases between the two germline ends. Sequencing used blood. This rearrangement joins TRBV5-6 to TRBJ2-2; D could derive from TRBD1 or TRBD2 (6 bases each). The source is a woman between 25 and 40 years old in good health. Here the CDR3 reads CASSLGGRGLGSTGELFF. As DNA, the CDR3 is TGTGCCAGCAGCTTGGGGGGGCGGGGACTCGGGAGCACCGGGGAGCTGTTTTTT.